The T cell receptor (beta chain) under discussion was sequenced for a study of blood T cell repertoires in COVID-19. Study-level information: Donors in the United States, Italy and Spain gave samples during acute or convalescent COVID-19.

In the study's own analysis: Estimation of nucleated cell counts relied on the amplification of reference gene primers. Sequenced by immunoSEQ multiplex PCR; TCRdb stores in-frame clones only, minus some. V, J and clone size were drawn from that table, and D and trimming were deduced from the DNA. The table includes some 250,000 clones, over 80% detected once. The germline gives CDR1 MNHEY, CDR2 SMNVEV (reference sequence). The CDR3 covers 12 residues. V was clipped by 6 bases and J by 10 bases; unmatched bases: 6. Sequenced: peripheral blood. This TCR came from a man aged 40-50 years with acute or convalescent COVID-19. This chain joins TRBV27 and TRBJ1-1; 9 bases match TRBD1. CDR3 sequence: CASSLDRGRAFF. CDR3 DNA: TGTGCCAGCAGCTTAGACAGGGGGAGAGCTTTCTTT.